The TCR beta chain under discussion was sequenced for a study of blood T cell repertoires in COVID-19. Libraries were prepared by immunoSEQ multiplex PCR; TCRdb keeps only in-frame clonotypes and omits some of them. This table has roughly 180,000 clones, around 83% appearing once. CDR3 length: 13 residues. Trimming removed 6 bases from V and 4 bases from J; junction bases left unmatched: 5. Germline V gene data show CDR1 as SQVTM and CDR2 as ANQGSEA. The rearrangement uses TRBV29-1 and TRBJ1-5; TRBD1 matches at 8 bases. Sequencing was performed on PBMCs or T cells enriched from blood (not recorded which). The clonotype was recovered from a woman aged 50 to 65 in a cohort exposed to, infected with or recovered from COVID-19 (not recorded which). CDR3 DNA: TGCAGCGTCGCCGACAGGGGAAATCAGCCCCAGCATTTT. Translating it yields CSVADRGNQPQHF.